One and the same sample provided the 31 T cell receptor beta chains below, sequenced in a study of response to subunit inactivated influenza vaccine. Each CDR3 protein gets one entry after TCRdb re-called the RT-PCR reads with MiXCR. Here the sample spans 150,000 to 200,000 distinct CDR3 sequences, roughly 12% being singletons. These data were likewise used in another study, on T cells expressing NK-cell markers. As reported in that work: Scientists made TCR beta cDNA using 5'RACE template switching with UMIs.

This sample comprised CD8+ T cells sorted from PBMCs, obtained roughly 12 days after vaccination. All receptors derive from a man aged 50 or older who received an inactivated influenza vaccine.

V usage is TRBV18 and J usage is TRBJ2-2; 7 nucleotides line up with TRBD2. Germline trimming cut 5 bases from V and 4 bases from J; bases unmatched to any gene: 1. CDR1 and CDR2 (germline): KGHSH, LQKENI. The CDR3 is 13 residues long. Here the CDR3 DNA reads TGTGCCAGCTCAAGACTAGCCACCGGGGAGCTGTTTTTT. This gives the protein CASSRLATGELFF.

The rearrangement links TRBV4-3 to TRBJ2-5; 10 bases line up with TRBD1. The germline gives CDR1 LGHNA, CDR2 YSLEER. After removal of 2 bases from V and 4 bases from J, the junction contained 7 bases not matched to a gene. This CDR3 is 16 amino acids long. CDR3 amino acids: CASSQNPGTGAETQYF. DNA of the CDR3: TGCGCCAGCAGCCAAAACCCCGGGACAGGGGCAGAGACCCAGTACTTC.

The V call is TRBV7-9, the J call TRBJ2-4, with D perhaps matching TRBD1 or TRBD2 (6 bases each). Germline assignment: CDR1 SEHNR and CDR2 FQNEAQ (reference sequence). The CDR3 length is 15 residues. V was trimmed by 3 bases and J by 6 bases, leaving 15 bases between them. CDR3 DNA: TGTGCCAGCAGCTTTCCCGCGGAGGGGGGAAACATTCAGTACTTC. It specifies CASSFPAEGGNIQYF.

This clonotype has more than one count but fewer than ten. This chain links TRBV15 with TRBJ2-5, with D perhaps TRBD1 or TRBD2 (6 bases each). Per the germline V gene, CDR1 is LNHNV and CDR2 is YYDKDF (reference sequence). The V gene lost 0 bases and the J gene lost 4 bases, with 12 bases spanning the gap. The CDR3 has 15 residues. Here the CDR3 reads CATSREQGGGETQYF. The DNA for the CDR3 is TGTGCCACCAGCAGAGAACAGGGAGGTGGAGAGACCCAGTACTTC.

This clonotype was seen many times. This sequence joins TRBV12-3 or TRBV12-4 and TRBJ1-2; tentative D call: TRBD1 (5 bases). V shed 0 bases and J shed 2 bases, with 13 bases lying between them. CDR3 length equals 16 residues. The CDR3 is CASSLAPHGGNYGYTF. The CDR3 DNA reads as TGTGCCAGCAGTTTAGCGCCACATGGGGGGAACTATGGCTACACCTTC.

This clonotype was observed at least ten times. This chain joins TRBV5-1 and TRBJ1-1; unclear D gene. V lost 0 bases and J 1 base, leaving 10 bases between the germline ends. The CDR3 has 15 amino acids. Germline V gene lookup returns CDR1 SGHRS and CDR2 YFSETQ. CDR3 sequence: CASSLATDSNTEAFF. DNA for the CDR3: TGCGCCAGCAGCTTGGCTACAGATTCGAACACTGAAGCTTTCTTT.

There are a few counts of this clonotype. The chain joins TRBV4-1 to TRBJ1-6; D is unresolved. The germline V and J ends were trimmed by 0 bases and 10 bases, with 16 bases remaining between them. The V gene's germline CDR1 is MGHRA and CDR2 YSYEKL. The CDR3 has 16 residues. This chain's CDR3 is CASSQDMRSLGSPLHF. The CDR3 DNA is TGCGCCAGCAGCCAAGATATGAGGTCTCTGGGGTCACCCCTCCACTTT.

The genes are TRBV7-2 and TRBJ2-3; D unclear. Germline CDR1 reads SGHTA; CDR2 reads FQGNSA. The CDR3 covers 16 residues. V lost 3 bases to trimming and J lost 0 bases, with 13 bases between them. CDR3 DNA sequence: TGTGCCAGCAGCTTGCCGCACGTTACTAGCACAGATACGCAGTATTTT. This codes for CASSLPHVTSTDTQYF.

CDR3 in DNA: TGTGCCAGCAGATGGGGACAGAGCTCTGGAAACACCATATATTTT. This encodes CASRWGQSSGNTIYF. The gene calls are TRBV12-3 or TRBV12-4 and TRBJ1-3; 7 bases are shared with TRBD1. CDR3 length: 15 amino acids. J lost 0 bases, V lost 6 bases, and 5 bases had no gene match.

In this sample, this clonotype turned up a few times. V usage is TRBV7-8 and J usage is TRBJ2-5, with TRBD2 matching 11 bases. Germline CDR1 and CDR2: SGHVS and FQNEAQ. This CDR3 region has 17 residues. After removal of 1 base from V and 5 bases from J, the junction contained 9 bases not matched to a gene. As DNA, the CDR3 is TGTGCCAGCAGCTTAGAACTAGCGGGGGCCTCCCGGGAGACCCAGTACTTC. This encodes CASSLELAGASRETQYF.

In this sample, this clonotype turned up many times. The chain has TRBV7-2 and TRBJ2-7, with D possibly TRBD2 on 6 matching bases. Germline V gives CDR1 SGHTA, CDR2 FQGNSA. V was shortened by 3 bases and J by 3 bases, with 9 bases between the two germline ends. This CDR3 contains 13 residues. CDR3 region: CASSLGTRYEQYF. The CDR3 DNA follows: TGTGCCAGCAGCTTGGGGACTCGCTACGAGCAGTACTTC. Supplemented by reference TRBV7-2 and TRBJ2-7, the full variable domain reads GAGVSQSPSNKVTEKGKDVELRCDPISGHTALYWYRQSLGQGLEFLIYFQGNSAPDKSGLPSDRFSAERTGGSVSTLTIQRTQQEDSAVYLCASSLGTRYEQYFGPGTRLTVT.

To note about this clonotype: This may stem from a read error, because a much larger clone lies one nucleotide away. The rearrangement links TRBV7-8 to TRBJ2-5, with a weak D call TRBD2 (5 bases). Trimming pared 1 base from V and 7 bases from J, leaving 16 bases between. Looked up from germline, CDR1 is SGHVS and CDR2 is FQNEAQ. This CDR3 is built from 15 residues. The CDR3 coding sequence is TGTGCCAGCAGCTTAGTAGGCGTGGGTCGGGGGACCCAGTACTTC. Protein: CASSLVGVGRGTQYF. Combining the CDR3 with reference TRBV7-8 and TRBJ2-5 gives the whole variable domain GAGVSQSPRYKVAKRGQDVALRCDPISGHVSLFWYQQALGQGPEFLTYFQNEAQLDKSGLPSDRFFAERPEGSVSTLKIQRTQQEDSAVYLCASSLVGVGRGTQYFGPGTRLLVL.

Relative to its sample, this clonotype is hyperexpanded (1% or more). The V call is TRBV29-1, the J call TRBJ2-1, with a possible D match to TRBD2 (5 bases). Germline V gene sequence: CDR1 SQVTM, CDR2 ANQGSEA. Trimming took 3 bases from V and 8 from J, leaving 14 bases between them. The CDR3 loop spans 13 amino acids. CDR3 bases: TGCAGCGTTGAGCGGGCCCCTTGGGATGAGCAGTTCTTC. It is translated as CSVERAPWDEQFF.

This clonotype was picked up many times. This chain uses TRBV11-3 with TRBJ2-3; the D is unclear. The germline CDR1 and CDR2 sequences are SGHNT and YENEEA. CDR3 length: 14 amino acids. Trimming took 5 bases from V and 0 from J, leaving 9 bases between them. CDR3 amino acids: CASSLGWSTDTQYF. CDR3 coding DNA: TGTGCCAGCAGCCTAGGATGGAGCACAGATACGCAGTATTTT.

This clonotype was counted a single time. This may be a read error: a much more frequent sequence differs by one nucleotide. The chain recombines TRBV5-1 with TRBJ2-7; the D call may be TRBD1 or TRBD2 (5 bases each). The CDR3 spans 14 residues. Germline loops: CDR1 SGHRS, CDR2 YFSETQ. The V end was cut by 4 bases, the J end by 6 bases, with 17 bases between. The CDR3 sequence: CASSDTGGGCEQYF. CDR3 sequence (DNA): TGCGCCAGCAGCGATACAGGCGGAGGCTGCGAGCAGTACTTC.

This clonotype turned up a few times. The chain employs TRBV28 and TRBJ1-1, with no clear D. CDR1 MDHEN and CDR2 SYDVKM come from the germline V gene. Deletions cut 7 bases from V and 0 bases from J, with 12 bases between. The CDR3 contains 14 residues. The CDR3 DNA sequence: TGTGCCAGCACGGCGGAGATTATGAACACTGAAGCTTTCTTT. Its protein product is CASTAEIMNTEAFF. The full variable domain, with the rest looked up from reference TRBV28 and TRBJ1-1, is DVKVTQSSRYLVKRTGEKVFLECVQDMDHENMFWYRQDPGLGLRLIYFSYDVKMKEKGDIPEGYSVSREKKERFSLILESASTNQTSMYLCASTAEIMNTEAFFGQGTRLTVV.

This clonotype was recorded once. The chain has TRBV5-6 and TRBJ2-6; no reliable D call. Germline values: CDR1 SGHDT, CDR2 YYEEEE. The CDR3 spans 13 residues. Trimming pared 0 bases from V and 7 bases from J, leaving 5 bases between. CDR3: CASSLGTANVLTF. CDR3 in DNA: TGTGCCAGCAGCTTGGGTACTGCCAACGTCCTGACTTTC.

The J gene is TRBJ2-6, the V gene TRBV20-1, with D uncertain. The germline V and J ends were trimmed by 1 base and 0 bases, with 13 bases remaining between them. The germline CDR1 and CDR2 sequences are DFQATT and SNEGSKA (reference sequence). The CDR3 length is 17 residues. CDR3 DNA: TGCAGTGCTAGAGTGTTAGCCATAAACTCTGGGGCCAACGTCCTGACTTTC. It is translated as CSARVLAINSGANVLTF.

This clonotype was detected a few times. V is TRBV7-3 and J is TRBJ2-2; 9 bases fit TRBD2. CDR3 size: 16 residues. The ends lost 2 bases at V and 1 base at J; junction bases unmatched: 2. CDR1 and CDR2 (germline): SGHTA, FQGTGA. The chain's CDR3 is CASSLSSGMNTGELFF. Here the CDR3 DNA reads TGTGCCAGCAGCTTATCTAGCGGGATGAACACCGGGGAGCTGTTTTTT.

This sequence joins TRBV6-1 and TRBJ1-1, with D unresolved. V was trimmed by 6 bases and J by 7 bases, leaving 15 bases between them. The germline CDR1 and CDR2 sequences are MNHNS and SASEGT. The CDR3 runs to 13 residues. DNA of the CDR3: TGTGCCAGCAGCCCGGCCGACCGGGGTGAAGCTTTCTTT. The encoded protein is CASSPADRGEAFF.

The gene calls are TRBV27 and TRBJ2-7; D may be TRBD1 (5 bases). Per the germline V gene, CDR1 is MNHEY and CDR2 is SMNVEV (reference sequence). The V end lost 0 bases, the J end lost 0 bases, and 9 bases lay between the germline ends. The CDR3 is 15 amino acids. Here the CDR3 reads CASSLSYRSSYEQYF. The CDR3 bases are TGTGCCAGCAGTTTATCTTACAGGAGCTCCTACGAGCAGTACTTC.

V is TRBV24-1 and J is TRBJ2-5; maybe TRBD1 (5 bases). The CDR3 length is 13 residues. Germline V CDR1 and CDR2: KGHDR, SFDVKD. V was cut by 8 bases and J by 4 bases, with 13 bases left in between. The DNA of the CDR3 is TGTGCCACCACAGGGCCCCTGGGAGAGACCCAGTACTTC. The encoded protein is CATTGPLGETQYF.

This clonotype appeared a few times. The V gene is TRBV7-9, the J gene TRBJ2-6; 8 nucleotides match TRBD1. The trim removed 4 bases at V and 4 bases at J, leaving 6 bases unmatched. The V gene's germline CDR1 is SEHNR and CDR2 FQNEAQ (reference sequence). The CDR3 spans 16 residues. The chain's CDR3 is CASSWDRLSGANVLTF. The CDR3 DNA reads as TGTGCCAGCAGCTGGGACAGGCTCTCCGGGGCCAACGTCCTGACTTTC.

This clonotype was found many times. This chain connects TRBV20-1 to TRBJ2-3, with 9 bases aligning to TRBD2. Trimming removed 3 bases from V and 2 bases from J; junction bases left unmatched: 6. The germline gives CDR1 DFQATT, CDR2 SNEGSKA (reference sequence). The CDR3 is 15 residues long. The CDR3 coding sequence is TGCAGTGCTAGTTCTAGCGGGGTGAACACAGATACGCAGTATTTT. It translates to CSASSSGVNTDTQYF.

This clonotype was detected a few times. V gene TRBV7-6 combines with J gene TRBJ2-3; 7 nucleotides agree with TRBD1. Germline values: CDR1 SGHVS, CDR2 FNYEAQ. The CDR3 is 15 residues long. After removal of 5 bases from V and 0 bases from J, the junction contained 5 bases not matched to a gene. CDR3 protein: CASSVGTASTDTQYF. CDR3 DNA sequence: TGTGCCAGCAGCGTCGGGACAGCTAGCACAGATACGCAGTATTTT.

The chain joins TRBV20-1 to TRBJ2-1; no clear D gene. Germline CDR1 is DFQATT and CDR2 is SNEGSKA (reference sequence). Between the trimmed V and J ends, which lost 6 bases and 4 bases, there was a span of 19 bases. This CDR3 is built from 15 residues. The CDR3 sequence is CSAASPTDQYNEQFF. CDR3 bases: TGCAGTGCCGCTTCCCCGACGGACCAATACAATGAGCAGTTCTTC.

This clonotype was observed a few times. A read error is possible here, since a much larger clone lies one base away. This chain uses TRBV29-1 with TRBJ1-3; D not certain. V gave up 1 base and J gave up 0 bases, with 1 base separating them. This CDR3 comprises 12 residues. CDR1 is SQVTM and CDR2 is ANQGSEA in the germline V gene. CDR3 region: CSVEGSGNTIYF. As DNA, the CDR3 is TGCAGCGTTGAAGGCTCTGGAAACACCATATATTTT. Variable domain in full (rest from reference TRBV29-1 and TRBJ1-3): SAVISQKPSRDICQRGTSLTIQCQVDSQVTMMFWYRQQPGQSLTLIATANQGSEATYESGFVIDKFPISRPNLTFSTLTVSNMSPEDSSIYLCSVEGSGNTIYFGEGSWLTVV.

This clonotype was seen only a few times. J is TRBJ2-1 and V is TRBV27; TRBD2 matches at 7 bases. The junction had 2 bases not matched to a gene; V was cut back by 3 bases and J by 6 bases. This CDR3 is 13 amino acids long. Per the germline V gene, CDR1 is MNHEY and CDR2 is SMNVEV (reference sequence). CDR3 region: CASSLTSRNEQFF. CDR3 bases: TGTGCCAGCAGTTTGACTAGCCGCAATGAGCAGTTCTTC.

This clonotype was seen many times. CDR3: CASSQDFSGNTIYF. In DNA, the CDR3 is TGTGCCAGCAGCCAAGACTTCTCTGGAAACACCATATATTTT. The rearrangement joins TRBV7-2 to TRBJ1-3; D remains ambiguous. Between the trimmed V and J ends, which lost 5 bases and 0 bases, there was a span of 8 bases. From germline, CDR1 is SGHTA and CDR2 FQGNSA. The CDR3 sequence is 14 residues long.

The J gene is TRBJ2-1, the V gene TRBV27; 14 bases agree with TRBD2. CDR3 length: 15 amino acids. Germline values: CDR1 MNHEY, CDR2 SMNVEV (reference sequence). V lost 3 bases, J lost 10 bases, and 5 bases stayed unmatched. The CDR3 loop is CASSFEGLAGDEQFF. The CDR3 bases are TGTGCCAGCAGTTTCGAGGGACTAGCGGGAGACGAGCAGTTCTTC.

The J gene is TRBJ2-1, the V gene TRBV27; either TRBD1 or TRBD2 may supply D (5 bases each). There are 16 residues in the CDR3. Germline CDR1 and CDR2: MNHEY and SMNVEV (reference sequence). Deletions cut 1 base from V and 1 base from J, with 11 bases between. The CDR3 protein is CASSLYVGASYNEQFF. The CDR3, as DNA: TGTGCCAGCAGTTTATATGTCGGGGCTTCCTACAATGAGCAGTTCTTC.